Below are 5 T cell receptor beta chains sequenced from a single sample in a study of identical twins. A single record per CDR3 protein comes from TCRdb applying MiXCR to the 5' RACE reads. The sample includes over 200,000 distinct CDR3 sequences, roughly a tenth of them seen just once. Sample: memory (CD45RO+) T cells sorted from blood. The receptors come from a young woman in good health.

This clonotype was recorded at least ten times. The rearrangement links TRBV5-1 to TRBJ2-7; D remains unclear. V lost 4 bases and J lost 3, with 17 bases in between. The CDR3 spans 15 residues. The germline CDR1 and CDR2 sequences are SGHRS and YFSETQ. The CDR3 bases are TGCGCCAGCAGCAGGTCAGGCACAACCTTCTACGAGCAGTACTTC. It translates to CASSRSGTTFYEQYF.

A remark on this clonotype: One end of the junction does not line up with germline, which may come from a read error. In DNA, the CDR3 is TGCGCCAGCAGCCAGGATCTAGGGGGACGAGCCAGAAACATTCAGTACTTC. Translating gives CASSQDLGGRARNIQYF. This chain uses TRBV4-3 with TRBJ2-4; the D gene is possibly TRBD1 (6 bases). Germline V gene sequence: CDR1 LGHNA, CDR2 YSLEER. The CDR3 contains 17 residues.

This clonotype was seen ten or more times. V usage is TRBV5-1 and J usage is TRBJ2-6; 11 positions agree with TRBD1. The germline gives CDR1 SGHRS, CDR2 YFSETQ. The CDR3 spans 17 residues. V shed 0 bases, J shed 2 bases, and the junction held 1 base outside the gene matches. The CDR3 sequence is CASSLEGQGAGANVLTF. The CDR3 nucleotides read TGCGCCAGCAGCTTGGAGGGACAGGGGGCTGGGGCCAACGTCCTGACTTTC.

This clonotype was observed a few times. This sequence joins TRBV2 and TRBJ2-1; possible D gene TRBD2, 6 bases. V was shortened by 1 base and J by 10 bases, with 8 bases between the two germline ends. CDR3 length equals 12 residues. Germline CDR1 is SNHLY and CDR2 is FYNNEI. CDR3 loop: CASSEEAGEQFF. DNA for the CDR3: TGTGCCAGCAGTGAAGAGGCGGGGGAGCAGTTCTTC.

This clonotype showed up just a few times. V gene TRBV7-2 combines with J gene TRBJ2-7; unclear D gene. Germline-derived CDR1 and CDR2 are SGHTA and FQGNSA. V was clipped by 2 bases and J by 3 bases, with 11 bases between them. CDR3 length: 14 residues. The CDR3 spells CASSLRGPHYEQYF. The CDR3 DNA sequence: TGTGCCAGCAGCTTAAGAGGCCCACACTACGAGCAGTACTTC.